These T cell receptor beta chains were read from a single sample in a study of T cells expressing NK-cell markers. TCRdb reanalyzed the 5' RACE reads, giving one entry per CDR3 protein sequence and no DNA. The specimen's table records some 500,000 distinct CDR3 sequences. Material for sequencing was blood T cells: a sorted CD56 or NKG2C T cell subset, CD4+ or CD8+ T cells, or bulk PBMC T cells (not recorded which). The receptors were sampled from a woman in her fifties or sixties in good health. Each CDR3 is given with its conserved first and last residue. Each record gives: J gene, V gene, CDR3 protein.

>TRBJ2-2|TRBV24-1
CATSPNDGELFF
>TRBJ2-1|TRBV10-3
CAISGNDNEQFF
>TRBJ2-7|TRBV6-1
CASTTSGTTYEQYF
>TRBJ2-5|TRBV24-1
CATSRTGRETQYF
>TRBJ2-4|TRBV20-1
CSASPVGTGIAKNIQYF
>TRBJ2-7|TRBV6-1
CASSERGQAYEQYF
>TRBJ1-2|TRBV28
CASSIETANYGYTF
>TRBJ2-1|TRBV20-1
CSAGTSGTSGSYNEQFF
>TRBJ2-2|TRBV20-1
CSAREGRARTGELFF
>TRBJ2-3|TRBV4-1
CASSHRKLTGTSGDTDTQYF
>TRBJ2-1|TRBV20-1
CSASGPSIYNEQFF
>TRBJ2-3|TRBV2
CASRDVLTVTQYF
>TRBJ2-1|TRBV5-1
CASSLFRIYNEQFF
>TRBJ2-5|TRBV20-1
CGGRGWGETQYF
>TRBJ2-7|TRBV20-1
CSARTSGLVTYEQYF
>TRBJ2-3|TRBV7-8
CASSLAGLAGGPGVDTQYF
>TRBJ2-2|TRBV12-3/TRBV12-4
CASRSGPNTGELFF
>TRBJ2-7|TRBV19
CASSRNNYEQYF
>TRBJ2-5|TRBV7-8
CASSSRGAGETQYF
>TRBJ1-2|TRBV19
CATKKTGSYYGYTF
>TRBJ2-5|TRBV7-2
CASSLVVYEGETQYF
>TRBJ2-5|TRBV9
CASSASGSPETQYF
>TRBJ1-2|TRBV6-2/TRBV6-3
CASSGRGGGKDGYTF
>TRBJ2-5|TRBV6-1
CASGGRAPKQETQYF
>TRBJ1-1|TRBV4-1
CASSYPGGMDTEAFF
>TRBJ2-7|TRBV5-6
CASSRPGGSSYEQYF
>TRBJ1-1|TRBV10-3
CAISPQGTEAFF
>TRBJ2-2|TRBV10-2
CASSALPGPNTGELFF
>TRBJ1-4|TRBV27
CASSFRGEKLFF
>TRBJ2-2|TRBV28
CASSLTGGQTGELFF
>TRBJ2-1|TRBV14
CASSQDRYEQFF
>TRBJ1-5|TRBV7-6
CASSFWRFPNQPQHF
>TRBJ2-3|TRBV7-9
CASSRPQDLGADTQYF
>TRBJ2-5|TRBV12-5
CASAPGESPGGLETQYF
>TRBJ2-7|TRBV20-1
CSASLTAAYEQYF
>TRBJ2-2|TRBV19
CASSWGLPPGELFF
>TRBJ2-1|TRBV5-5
CASSLRLGVNEQFF
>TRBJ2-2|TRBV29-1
CSVEAVVGSNTGELFF
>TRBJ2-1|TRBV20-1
CSARDGLKTYNEQFF
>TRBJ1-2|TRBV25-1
CASRRDGANYGYTF
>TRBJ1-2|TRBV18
CASSPDIEGGGYTF
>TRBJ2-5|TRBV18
CASSPPKQPQETQYF
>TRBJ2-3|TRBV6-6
CASSTSSVTQYF
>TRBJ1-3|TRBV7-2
CASSLSTSSGNTIYF
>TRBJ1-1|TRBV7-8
CASRLSHGDTEAFF